These T cell receptor beta chains were read from a single sample in a study of monozygotic twins with inflammatory bowel disease. TCRdb reanalyzed the 5' RACE reads, giving one entry per CDR3 protein sequence and no DNA. The sample holds around 220,000 distinct CDR3 sequences. Material: blood. The receptors were gathered from a human donor with ulcerative colitis or Crohn's disease, or a healthy co-twin of an affected twin (not recorded which). The CDR3 runs from the conserved cysteine through the conserved F or W.

CASRGAVFGYTF	TRBJ1-2	TRBV6-5
CASSQGGGGAPGEQFF	TRBJ2-1	TRBV3-1
CASSFDENTEAFF	TRBJ1-1	TRBV7-6
CAISGGQGGAFF	TRBJ1-1	TRBV10-3
CASSLAEGALVEKLFF	TRBJ1-4	TRBV5-1
CASSPQSTGELFF	TRBJ2-2	TRBV14
CATSRENAGGETQYF	TRBJ2-5	TRBV15
CSVGEGGYEQYF	TRBJ2-7	TRBV29-1
CASSQSAGYTF	TRBJ1-2	TRBV4-1
CSADRDSLAKNIQYF	TRBJ2-4	TRBV20-1
CASSMRGAPQGIGNEQFF	TRBJ2-1	TRBV7-2
CASSLGGGYYTF	TRBJ1-2	TRBV11-2
CSVELGADQPQHF	TRBJ1-5	TRBV29-1
CSARDRRFGTEAFF	TRBJ1-1	TRBV20-1
CASSSGGEAKNIQYF	TRBJ2-4	TRBV5-5
CASSPQDSYNEQFF	TRBJ2-1	TRBV18
CSALTQGAPYNEQFF	TRBJ2-1	TRBV20-1
CASSQERNGVDTQYF	TRBJ2-3	TRBV4-1
CASSLGDSPFNQPQHF	TRBJ1-5	TRBV5-1
CASSVLSGEPHF	TRBJ1-2	TRBV12-3/TRBV12-4
CASSQTSGSSYEQYF	TRBJ2-7	TRBV7-2
CASSQERTDNQPQHF	TRBJ1-5	TRBV4-2
CASSPQDRGGTDTQYF	TRBJ2-3	TRBV12-3/TRBV12-4
CASSRGPRLDTQYF	TRBJ2-3	TRBV7-3
CATSRDPGGTGNTIYF	TRBJ1-3	TRBV15
CSARDTADTQYF	TRBJ2-3	TRBV20-1
CASSEAGLYGYTF	TRBJ1-2	TRBV19
CASSLLASSYEQYF	TRBJ2-7	TRBV3-1
CASSALGAAGIGRNIQYF	TRBJ2-4	TRBV6-1
CASSFGREDEKLFF	TRBJ1-4	TRBV5-1
CASSTGQPFYEQYF	TRBJ2-7	TRBV19
CASTFSGRELDTQYF	TRBJ2-3	TRBV9
CASSSGTFEQFF	TRBJ2-1	TRBV27
CASSPLRGSPLHF	TRBJ1-6	TRBV27
CASSLIGGGAYEQYF	TRBJ2-7	TRBV7-3
CASSLGQAANYGYTF	TRBJ1-2	TRBV5-1
CSARDGRTHGYTF	TRBJ1-2	TRBV20-1
CASSLDGNGPEAFF	TRBJ1-1	TRBV11-2
CASSSPREAFF	TRBJ1-1	TRBV7-9
CASSPASGENTDTQYF	TRBJ2-3	TRBV7-9
CASSQERGRSEAFF	TRBJ1-1	TRBV4-3